A single sample is the source of the 20 T cell receptor beta chains below, sequenced in a study of tumor-infiltrating lymphocytes in localized non-small cell lung cancer. Using immunoSEQ multiplex PCR, the repertoire was profiled, and TCRdb retains in-frame clones only, with some absent. The table records over 9,500 clones, approximately 66% of them present only once. The sequenced sample consisted of lung tumor tissue. The receptor set was obtained from a human donor with non-small cell lung cancer.

This clone occurred once. The CDR3 bases are TGCGCCAGCAGCTTGGTGGGACAGGAAGAGACCCAGTACTTC. This codes for CASSLVGQEETQYF. This chain joins TRBV5-1 and TRBJ2-5; TRBD1 aligns across 8 bases. This CDR3 comprises 14 residues. V dropped 0 bases and J dropped 3; count of bases not matched to a gene: 1. Germline V gives CDR1 SGHRS, CDR2 YFSETQ.

The chain recombines TRBV7-9 with TRBJ1-1; 7 nucleotides line up with TRBD1. The CDR3 runs 15 residues. The V gene's germline CDR1 is SEHNR and CDR2 FQNEAQ (reference sequence). J lost 3 bases, V lost 1 base, and 5 bases had no gene match. This chain's CDR3 is CASSLVPTGDTEAFF. DNA for the CDR3: TGTGCCAGCAGCTTAGTCCCTACAGGGGACACTGAAGCTTTCTTT.

This chain joins TRBV30 and TRBJ1-2; D unclear. This CDR3 is 14 amino acids long. CDR1 is GTSNPN and CDR2 is SVGIG in the germline V gene (reference sequence). Between the trimmed V and J ends, which lost 4 bases and 5 bases, there was a span of 17 bases. CDR3 nucleotide sequence: TGTGCCTGGATAAGGACCCCGGCCGGGTATGGCTACACCTTC. It yields the protein CAWIRTPAGYGYTF.

The V and J genes are TRBV2 and TRBJ1-2; the D gene is possibly TRBD1 (5 bases). Trimming pared 8 bases from V and 0 bases from J, leaving 16 bases between. Germline CDR1 is SNHLY and CDR2 is FYNNEI. The CDR3 is 15 amino acids. CDR3 protein: CASGKGQRANYGYTF. The CDR3, as DNA: TGTGCCAGCGGGAAGGGGCAGCGAGCTAACTATGGCTACACCTTC.

The rearrangement uses TRBV2 and TRBJ2-7; a possible D gene is TRBD2 (6 bases). The germline gives CDR1 SNHLY, CDR2 FYNNEI. The CDR3 sequence is 15 residues long. The germline V and J ends were trimmed by 1 base and 0 bases, with 10 bases remaining between them. Here the CDR3 reads CASSEGTGVSYEQYF. CDR3 bases: TGTGCCAGCAGTGAAGGGACGGGAGTCTCCTACGAGCAGTACTTC.

The rearrangement joins TRBV11-2 to TRBJ2-1; D is possibly TRBD2 (6 bases). Trimming removed 4 bases from V and 2 bases from J, with 12 bases in between. Germline V gene lookup returns CDR1 SGHAT and CDR2 FQNNGV. This CDR3 has 15 residues. In DNA, the CDR3 is TGTGCCAGCAGCTACCGGGACTTACCCTACAATGAGCAGTTCTTC. The encoded protein is CASSYRDLPYNEQFF.

This clone was seen once. The rearrangement uses TRBV30 and TRBJ2-3, with a tentative D call TRBD1 (6 bases). Trimming removed 2 bases from V and 2 bases from J, with 14 bases in between. The germline gives CDR1 GTSNPN, CDR2 SVGIG (reference sequence). The CDR3 has 15 amino acids. CDR3 in DNA: TGTGCCTGGAGTCTCCTAGGACAGTCCACAGATACGCAGTATTTT. Residues: CAWSLLGQSTDTQYF. Using reference TRBV30 and TRBJ2-3 for the parts outside the CDR3, the full variable domain is SQTIHQWPATLVQPVGSPLSLECTVEGTSNPNLYWYRQAAGRGLQLLFYSVGIGQISSEVPQNLSASRPQDRQFILSSKKLLLSDSGFYLCAWSLLGQSTDTQYFGPGTRLTVL.

This clone was counted between two and nine times. The chain recombines TRBV27 with TRBJ2-3; D not certain. V gave up 3 bases and J gave up 0 bases, with 4 bases separating them. CDR1 is MNHEY and CDR2 is SMNVEV in the germline V gene (reference sequence). The CDR3 contains 13 residues. DNA for the CDR3: TGTGCCAGCAGTTTGAGTAGCACAGATACGCAGTATTTT. Its translation is CASSLSSTDTQYF.

In the case of this clone: One end of the junction is discordant with germline, which a read error may explain. The chain joins TRBV25-1 to TRBJ1-1; D gene unclear. There are 13 residues in the CDR3. CDR1 is MGHDK, CDR2 SYGVNS, per germline. The CDR3 DNA sequence: TGTGCCAGCAAACCAAACGTGGGGATCCATCCGAATTTT. This codes for CASKPNVGIHPNF. The whole variable domain, remainder taken from reference TRBV25-1 and TRBJ1-1, is EADIYQTPRYLVIGTGKKITLECSQTMGHDKMYWYQQDPGMELHLIHYSYGVNSTEKGDLSSESTVSRIRTEHFPLTLESARPSHTSQYLCASKPNVGIHPNFGQGTRLTVV.

The V gene is TRBV2, the J gene TRBJ1-2; D not certain. CDR1 is SNHLY, CDR2 FYNNEI, per germline. CDR3 length equals 14 residues. V was clipped by 2 bases and J by 4 bases, with 11 bases between them. The DNA of the CDR3 is TGTGCCAGCAGTGAATATGAAGGATCCTATGGCTACACCTTC. It encodes CASSEYEGSYGYTF.

This chain links TRBV2 with TRBJ2-7; D gene uncertain. The V end was cut by 4 bases, the J end by 2 bases, with 12 bases between. CDR1 and CDR2 (germline): SNHLY, FYNNEI. This CDR3 has 14 amino acids. The CDR3, as DNA: TGTGCCAGCAGTGGCGGTCCCACACCCTACGAGCAGTACTTC. Translated, it gives CASSGGPTPYEQYF.

The chain combines TRBV7-9 with TRBJ2-3; 8 bases match TRBD2. Per the germline V gene, CDR1 is SEHNR and CDR2 is FQNEAQ (reference sequence). V dropped 3 bases and J dropped 3; count of bases not matched to a gene: 5. This CDR3 contains 15 residues. The CDR3: CASSLPGGGTDTQYF. As DNA, the CDR3 is TGTGCCAGCAGCTTGCCGGGAGGGGGAACAGATACGCAGTATTTT.

This clone occurred once. The CDR3, as DNA: TGTGCCAGCAGCGTAGGTGTGGGACAGGGTGCCCACGAGCAGTACTTC. It yields the protein CASSVGVGQGAHEQYF. The J gene is TRBJ2-7, the V gene TRBV9; 9 bases align to TRBD1. CDR3 length: 16 residues. V shed 0 bases and J 5 bases; nucleotides not matched to a gene: 9. Germline loops: CDR1 SGDLS, CDR2 YYNGEE.

This chain connects TRBV2 to TRBJ1-2, with 8 bases identical to TRBD1. In germline, CDR1 is SNHLY, CDR2 FYNNEI. The CDR3 consists of 14 residues. Losses at the gene ends were 2 bases for V and 3 bases for J; bases not matched to a gene: 2. The CDR3 loop is CASSEQGADYGYTF. DNA for the CDR3: TGTGCCAGCAGTGAACAGGGGGCAGACTATGGCTACACCTTC.

The V call is TRBV7-9, the J call TRBJ1-2; D call uncertain. Germline-derived CDR1 and CDR2 are SEHNR and FQNEAQ (reference sequence). V lost 1 base and J 8 bases, leaving 17 bases between the germline ends. The CDR3 is 15 residues long. The CDR3 protein is CASSLGSSFARGYTF. The CDR3 DNA is TGTGCCAGCAGCTTAGGTAGCAGTTTCGCGAGAGGCTACACCTTC.

This clone was seen only once. This CDR3 reads CASSLQPGGYGYTF. In nucleotides, the CDR3 is TGTGCCAGCAGCCTGCAGCCAGGTGGCTATGGCTACACCTTC. The J gene is TRBJ1-2, the V gene TRBV7-2; D gene uncertain. Trimming took 5 bases from V and 4 from J, leaving 14 bases between them. Germline values: CDR1 SGHTA, CDR2 FQGNSA. The CDR3 is 14 amino acids.

The V gene is TRBV18, the J gene TRBJ2-1; the D is unclear. Per the germline V gene, CDR1 is KGHSH and CDR2 is LQKENI. The V end was cut by 3 bases, the J end by 5 bases, with 17 bases between. The CDR3 sequence is 16 residues long. As DNA, the CDR3 is TGTGCCAGCTCACCCCCTGGGTCCGGAAGAAACAATGAGCAGTTCTTC. Residues: CASSPPGSGRNNEQFF. Drawing the rest from reference TRBV18 and TRBJ2-1, the complete variable domain is NAGVMQNPRHLVRRRGQEARLRCSPMKGHSHVYWYRQLPEEGLKFMVYLQKENIIDESGMPKERFSAEFPKEGPSILRIQQVVRGDSAAYFCASSPPGSGRNNEQFFGPGTRLTVL.

The genes are TRBV9 and TRBJ2-7; 8 nucleotides line up with TRBD2. V lost 5 bases, J lost 2 bases, and 6 bases stayed unmatched. CDR3 size: 14 residues. The germline CDR1 and CDR2 sequences are SGDLS and YYNGEE. CDR3 amino acids: CASSPGGNPYEQYF. The CDR3, as DNA: TGTGCCAGCAGTCCGGGAGGGAACCCCTACGAGCAGTACTTC.

This sequence joins TRBV6-6 and TRBJ1-2; unclear D gene. The CDR3 has 12 residues. Per the germline V gene, CDR1 is MNHNY and CDR2 is SVGAGI (reference sequence). Trimming took off 3 bases at V and 3 bases at J, with 5 bases between the two ends. CDR3: CASSYMDYGYTF. CDR3 sequence (DNA): TGTGCCAGCAGTTATATGGACTATGGCTACACCTTC.

The chain joins TRBV4-2 to TRBJ1-1; perhaps TRBD1 as D (5 bases). Trimming removed 1 base at V and 1 base at J, with 7 bases between. CDR3 size: 14 residues. Germline V lookup: CDR1 LGHNA, CDR2 YNFKEQ. The CDR3 here is CASSQAGGNTEAFF. The CDR3 nucleotides read TGTGCCAGCAGCCAAGCGGGGGGGAACACTGAAGCTTTCTTT.